The clone carrying this T cell receptor (beta chain) turned up a few times. Its antigen remains unknown. This sample stems from a study of cytomegalovirus exposure and HLA in healthy donors. Researchers ran the PCR with 60 Vbeta and 13 Jbeta primers. In the authors' methods: A later analysis tallied 80 million or so unique TCR beta chains, 10 million to 12 million of them shared. Generated by immunoSEQ multiplex PCR, the TCRdb table keeps only in-frame clones and is missing some. Clonal size and the V and J genes are those of that table, whereas D and trimming came from the DNA. The table shows roughly 190,000 clones, with 78% occurring only once. Study-wide points: Earlier analysis found most TCR beta V segments productive about 87% or about 30% of the time. Reportedly, cytomegalovirus status was diagnosed with high sensitivity and specificity. With later analysis, a missense DCLRE1C variant became linked to TCR beta V- and J-gene trimming.

Unmatched junction bases numbered 14, after V lost 5 bases and J lost 1 base. In germline, CDR1 is MGHRA, CDR2 YSYEKL. This CDR3 spans 17 amino acids. This receptor was taken from a female donor in good health and CMV-seronegative. The sequencing input was PBMCs. This sequence joins TRBV4-1 and TRBJ2-7; 7 nucleotides match TRBD1. The CDR3: CASSSVGQDRRSYEQYF. In nucleotides, the CDR3 is TGCGCCAGCAGCTCAGTCGGCCAGGACAGGAGATCCTACGAGCAGTACTTC.